The 20 T cell receptor beta chains given below trace back to one sample, sequenced in a study of T cells in Graves' hyperthyroidism and ophthalmopathy. The CDR3 regions of TCR beta were amplified from RNA transcripts. First-round RT-PCR targeting the TCR CDR3 was performed with the HTBI primer set. From the multiplex PCR reads, TCRdb called clonotypes with MiXCR, one entry per CDR3 protein. Seen here are 640,000 or so distinct CDR3 sequences, approximately 15% observed once, and the top ten hold about 7%. Sequenced input: blood. The receptors were sampled from a woman aged 18-29 years with Graves' ophthalmopathy.

This clonotype was observed at least ten times. The chain joins TRBV6-1 to TRBJ2-7; the D is unclear. The V gene's germline CDR1 is MNHNS and CDR2 SASEGT. The CDR3 has 14 amino acids. Trimming removed 5 bases from V and 5 bases from J, with 16 bases in between. In nucleotides, the CDR3 is TGTGCCAGCAGTAGGGCCCGAACTCTCGACGAGCAGTACTTC. It specifies CASSRARTLDEQYF.

The CDR3 nucleotides are TGTGCCAGCTCACCGAGAGGACTAGCGGGAGTAACGAACACCGGGGAGCTGTTTTTT. Protein sequence: CASSPRGLAGVTNTGELFF. The chain carries TRBV14 and TRBJ2-2; TRBD2 aligns across 13 bases. Germline assignment: CDR1 SGHDN and CDR2 FVKESK. The CDR3 covers 19 residues. V trimming: 8 bases; J trimming: 0 bases; junction bases outside the gene matches: 12. Supplemented by reference TRBV14 and TRBJ2-2, the full variable domain reads EAGVTQFPSHSVIEKGQTVTLRCDPISGHDNLYWYRRVMGKEIKFLLHFVKESKQDESGMPNNRFLAERTGGTYSTLKVQPAELEDSGVYFCASSPRGLAGVTNTGELFFGEGSRLTVL.

This clonotype appeared many times. V gene TRBV7-8 combines with J gene TRBJ1-2; 7 nucleotides align to TRBD1. V lost 2 bases and J lost 6; bases outside the gene matches: 15. CDR3 size: 17 residues. Germline V gives CDR1 SGHVS, CDR2 FQNEAQ. As DNA, the CDR3 is TGTGCCAGCAGCTTATCCCAAGGGGGCGCGGGAATGGATGGCTACACCTTC. This translates into CASSLSQGGAGMDGYTF.

This clonotype turned up a few times. The chain joins TRBV19 to TRBJ2-7; D tentatively fits TRBD1 or TRBD2 (6 bases each). CDR1 is LNHDA and CDR2 is SQIVND in the germline V gene (reference sequence). This CDR3 is built from 15 residues. V was cut by 4 bases and J by 3 bases, with 16 bases left in between. In nucleotides, the CDR3 is TGTGCCAGTAGTACCCTACAGGGAGGAGTCTACGAGCAGTACTTC. This encodes CASSTLQGGVYEQYF.

Here the CDR3 reads CASSQDIAANYGYTF. The CDR3 nucleotides are TGTGCCAGCAGCCAAGATATCGCGGCTAACTATGGCTACACCTTC. The chain employs TRBV3-1 and TRBJ1-2; D is unclear. The germline V gene has CDR1 LGHDT and CDR2 YNNKEL (reference sequence). CDR3 length: 15 residues. Trimming removed 0 bases at V and 0 bases at J, with 8 bases between.

This chain connects TRBV4-3 to TRBJ1-3; no reliable D call. Trimming removed 0 bases from V and 0 bases from J, with 18 bases in between. The germline V gene encodes CDR1 LGHNA and CDR2 YSLEER. The CDR3 contains 19 residues. The DNA of the CDR3 is TGCGCCAGCAGCCAAGATCACCTCGCGTCTTACGACTCTGGAAACACCATATATTTT. Its protein is CASSQDHLASYDSGNTIYF.

Note on this clonotype: One base away lies a much larger clone, so this may be a sequencing read error. Since the CDR3 does not end with the conserved phenylalanine or tryptophan, this likely comes from a read error. The V and J genes are TRBV5-5 and TRBJ1-1, with D possibly TRBD1 on 5 matching bases. Germline CDR1 reads SGHKS; CDR2 reads YYEKEE (reference sequence). The CDR3 contains 15 residues. V was trimmed by 0 bases and J by 1 base, leaving 10 bases between them. The DNA of the CDR3 is TGTGCCAGCAGCTTGGTGGCAGGGAGGAACACTGAAGCTTTCCTT. Translating gives CASSLVAGRNTEAFL.

Concerning this clonotype: It is likely a read error, because the conserved phenylalanine at the end of the CDR3 is missing. This chain uses TRBV20-1 with TRBJ1-4, with D perhaps TRBD1 (5 bases). The V and J ends lost 6 bases and 0 bases respectively, with 8 bases between them. The CDR3 has 13 residues. Germline CDR1 reads DFQATT; CDR2 reads SNEGSKA (reference sequence). CDR3 sequence: CSAREATNEKLFS. The CDR3 bases are TGCAGTGCCAGGGAGGCAACTAATGAAAAACTGTTTTCT.

This clonotype was picked up many times. The chain carries TRBV4-1 and TRBJ2-7; TRBD2 matches at 11 bases. This CDR3 has 15 residues. The J segment lost 2 bases and the V segment lost 2 bases, leaving 2 bases of the junction unmatched. CDR1 is MGHRA and CDR2 is YSYEKL in the germline V gene. This CDR3 reads CASSQTSGGPYEQYF. The CDR3 DNA reads TGCGCCAGCAGCCAAACTAGCGGGGGACCCTACGAGCAGTACTTC.

The V call is TRBV28, the J call TRBJ2-7, with D tentatively TRBD1 (6 bases). The CDR3 is 14 residues long. Trimming left V 6 bases short and J 6 bases short, with 18 bases between. Per the germline V gene, CDR1 is MDHEN and CDR2 is SYDVKM. In DNA, the CDR3 is TGTGCCAGCAGAACAGGGATTTCCCTTCGCGAGCAGTACTTC. It is translated as CASRTGISLREQYF. The full variable domain, its missing parts supplied by reference TRBV28 and TRBJ2-7, is DVKVTQSSRYLVKRTGEKVFLECVQDMDHENMFWYRQDPGLGLRLIYFSYDVKMKEKGDIPEGYSVSREKKERFSLILESASTNQTSMYLCASRTGISLREQYFGPGTRLTVT.

This clonotype was found a few times. The chain has TRBV30 and TRBJ1-4, with a weak D call TRBD1 (5 bases). Between the trimmed V and J ends, which lost 1 base and 8 bases, there was a span of 20 bases. The CDR3 sequence is 16 residues long. Looked up from germline, CDR1 is GTSNPN and CDR2 is SVGIG (reference sequence). CDR3 residues: CAWSDIEGTVGEKLFF. The CDR3, as DNA: TGTGCCTGGAGTGATATTGAGGGGACGGTAGGGGAAAAACTGTTTTTT.

This clonotype was picked up many times. The chain has TRBV18 and TRBJ1-2; D is ambiguous. V was clipped by 3 bases and J by 8 bases, with 16 bases between them. Germline lookup yields CDR1 KGHSH and CDR2 LQKENI. The CDR3 is 14 amino acids. The DNA for the CDR3 is TGTGCCAGCTCACCCCCCGGGCCGGGAGAAGGCTACACCTTC. Translated, it gives CASSPPGPGEGYTF.

There are many counts of this clonotype. V usage is TRBV20-1 and J usage is TRBJ2-5; perhaps TRBD2 as D (5 bases). Germline CDR1 reads DFQATT; CDR2 reads SNEGSKA (reference sequence). There are 14 residues in the CDR3. V shed 3 bases and J shed 1 base, with 12 bases lying between them. CDR3 bases: TGCAGTGCTAGTGAGGGAGTTGGCCAAGAGACCCAGTACTTC. This codes for CSASEGVGQETQYF.

Many counts were recorded for this clonotype. The V and J genes are TRBV7-8 and TRBJ1-1; 8 nucleotides align to TRBD1. V gave up 3 bases and J gave up 8 bases; unmatched junction bases: 5. The CDR3 totals 13 residues. CDR1 is SGHVS, CDR2 FQNEAQ, per germline. CDR3 in DNA: TGTGCCAGCAGCTTGCCGACAGGGGTGGAAGCTTTCTTT. It yields the protein CASSLPTGVEAFF.

This clonotype came up many times. CDR3 protein: CASSATSGGALRWAYF. The CDR3 coding sequence is TGTGCCAGCAGTGCGACTAGCGGAGGAGCTTTGCGGTGGGCGTACTTC. The rearrangement uses TRBV2 and TRBJ2-7; the match to TRBD2 covers 9 bases. J was trimmed by 12 bases and V by 4 bases; bases with no gene match: 19. This CDR3 comprises 16 residues. CDR1 and CDR2 from the germline V gene are SNHLY and FYNNEI.

This clonotype was observed at least ten times. The chain has TRBV7-8 and TRBJ2-1; 7 bases are a match to TRBD1. The ends lost 5 bases at V and 8 bases at J; junction bases unmatched: 12. CDR1 and CDR2 from the germline V gene are SGHVS and FQNEAQ. The CDR3 totals 15 residues. The CDR3 bases are TGTGCCAGCAGCCCGCCGGGACAGCGTGACGATGAGCAGTTCTTC. Translation: CASSPPGQRDDEQFF. The whole variable domain, remainder taken from reference TRBV7-8 and TRBJ2-1, is GAGVSQSPRYKVAKRGQDVALRCDPISGHVSLFWYQQALGQGPEFLTYFQNEAQLDKSGLPSDRFFAERPEGSVSTLKIQRTQQEDSAVYLCASSPPGQRDDEQFFGPGTRLTVL.

This clonotype appeared a few times. V is TRBV9 and J is TRBJ2-2; TRBD2 might be the D (5 bases). CDR3 length: 19 residues. Germline V gene data show CDR1 as SGDLS and CDR2 as YYNGEE. Trimming took 3 bases from V and 1 from J, leaving 22 bases between them. For the CDR3, the DNA is TGTGCCAGCAGCGACGCCCACCGAGGGCCGCCGAGGAACACCGGGGAGCTGTTTTTT. This encodes CASSDAHRGPPRNTGELFF.

This clonotype was counted a few times. This chain links TRBV7-3 with TRBJ1-4; 7 nucleotides align to TRBD1. Looked up from germline, CDR1 is SGHTA and CDR2 is FQGTGA. Unmatched junction bases numbered 7, after V lost 4 bases and J lost 5 bases. The CDR3 is made up of 15 amino acids. The CDR3 protein is CASSSSGTANEKLFF. The CDR3 DNA sequence: TGTGCCAGCAGCTCCTCCGGGACAGCGAATGAAAAACTGTTTTTT.

This clonotype was counted at least ten times. V usage is TRBV11-2 and J usage is TRBJ2-1; 7 nucleotides match TRBD2. V trimming: 5 bases; J trimming: 6 bases; junction bases outside the gene matches: 10. Germline V gene sequence: CDR1 SGHAT, CDR2 FQNNGV. CDR3 length: 15 amino acids. CDR3 loop: CASSTFRGRANEQFF. DNA of the CDR3: TGTGCCAGCAGCACGTTCCGGGGGAGGGCCAATGAGCAGTTCTTC.

The J gene is TRBJ2-1, the V gene TRBV19, with 8 nucleotides matching TRBD2. Germline V CDR1 and CDR2: LNHDA, SQIVND (reference sequence). The CDR3 length is 14 residues. V lost 4 bases and J lost 6; bases outside the gene matches: 5. The CDR3 spells CASSRGLEANEQFF. The CDR3 region has the DNA TGTGCCAGTAGTAGGGGACTAGAGGCCAATGAGCAGTTCTTC.